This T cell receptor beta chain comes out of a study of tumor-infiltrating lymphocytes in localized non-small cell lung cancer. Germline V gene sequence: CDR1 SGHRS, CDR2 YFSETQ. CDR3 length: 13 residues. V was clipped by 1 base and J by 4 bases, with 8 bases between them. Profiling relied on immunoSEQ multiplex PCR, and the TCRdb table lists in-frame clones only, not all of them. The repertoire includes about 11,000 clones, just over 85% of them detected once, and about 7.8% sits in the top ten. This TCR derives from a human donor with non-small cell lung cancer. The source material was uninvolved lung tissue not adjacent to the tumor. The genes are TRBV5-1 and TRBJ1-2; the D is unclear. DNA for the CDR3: TGCGCCAGCAGCTTGACGGTTACCTATGGCTACACCTTC. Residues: CASSLTVTYGYTF.